This T cell receptor beta chain came from a study of T cell repertoires in cytomegalovirus infection. Overall study findings and caveats: HLA-C-restricted CMV clonotypes gave the most frequent clonotype in two of eight donors.

One entry per CDR3 protein results from TCRdb running MiXCR on the reads. The sample contains hundreds of thousands of distinct CDR3 sequences, around 6.6% of which appear only once. This clonotype was observed at least ten times. What it binds is not known. Sequencing was performed on PBMCs. This clonotype was obtained from a human donor in good health (CMV status not recorded). Some clones in this sample may be carry-over from other donors' samples.

CDR3: CASSDGQGANYGYTF. CDR3 coding DNA: TGTGCCAGCAGTGACGGGCAGGGGGCTAACTATGGCTACACCTTC. This rearrangement joins TRBV25-1 to TRBJ1-2; 7 bases map to TRBD1. This CDR3 has 15 residues. The germline V gene has CDR1 MGHDK and CDR2 SYGVNS. The J segment lost 0 bases and the V segment lost 3 bases, leaving 4 bases of the junction unmatched.